The 9 T cell receptor beta chains presented below share a single source sample, sequenced in a study of spatial heterogeneity in lung cancer. The study's findings and limits: Mutation counts in tumors were tracked by counts of expanded intratumoral alpha and beta TCRs.

One entry per CDR3 protein results from TCRdb running MiXCR on the 5' RACE reads. This table has fewer than 4,500 distinct CDR3 sequences, about 32% appearing once. Antigens of these TCRs are unknown. Documented time point: sample taken at primary tumor resection. The starting material was lung tumor tissue, obtained at surgery. These receptors were taken from a male donor with early-stage non-small cell lung cancer.

V usage is TRBV19 and J usage is TRBJ2-4, with a weak D call TRBD2 (5 bases). Trimming shortened V by 4 bases and J by 1 base, and 17 bases separated the two germline ends. This CDR3 spans 17 amino acids. The V gene's germline CDR1 is LNHDA and CDR2 SQIVND (reference sequence). CDR3: CASSTSSRAGAKNIQYF. The CDR3 DNA is TGTGCCAGTAGTACCTCTAGCCGGGCCGGGGCCAAAAACATTCAGTACTTC.

The chain has TRBV4-3 and TRBJ2-7; 7 bases align to TRBD2. This CDR3 is built from 14 residues. Trimming removed 0 bases from V and 6 bases from J; junction bases left unmatched: 5. In germline, CDR1 is LGHNA, CDR2 YSLEER. The CDR3 loop is CASSQDSGGGEQYF. The CDR3 region has the DNA TGCGCCAGCAGCCAAGATTCGGGCGGGGGCGAGCAGTACTTC.

The chain is built from TRBV7-8 and TRBJ2-1; D gene ambiguous. CDR1 SGHVS and CDR2 FQNEAQ come from the germline V gene. Trimming shortened V by 1 base and J by 3 bases, and 7 bases separated the two germline ends. The CDR3 totals 14 residues. The CDR3 is CASSLVGYYNEQFF. The CDR3 DNA reads TGTGCCAGCAGCTTAGTAGGCTACTACAATGAGCAGTTCTTC.

Judged by abundance, this clonotype is medium-sized (0.01 to 0.1%). The chain carries TRBV2 and TRBJ2-3, with D unresolved. Trimming pared 6 bases from V and 0 bases from J, leaving 4 bases between. This CDR3 spans 12 amino acids. The germline gives CDR1 SNHLY, CDR2 FYNNEI. The CDR3 here is CASSRSTDTQYF. The CDR3 DNA reads as TGTGCCAGCAGCCGCAGCACAGATACGCAGTATTTT.

The rearrangement joins TRBV5-1 to TRBJ2-7; D is ambiguous. Germline V gene data show CDR1 as SGHRS and CDR2 as YFSETQ. The CDR3 sequence is 18 residues long. Deletions cut 0 bases from V and 0 bases from J, with 19 bases between. CDR3 nucleotides: TGCGCCAGCAGCTTGGAACGGGCGGACCGTTCCGTCTCCTACGAGCAGTACTTC. This sequence encodes CASSLERADRSVSYEQYF.

By share of the sample, this clonotype is medium-sized (0.01 to 0.1%). V gene TRBV5-6 combines with J gene TRBJ2-1; D is ambiguous. Trimming removed 1 base at V and 2 bases at J, with 13 bases between. The germline gives CDR1 SGHDT, CDR2 YYEEEE. The CDR3 has 16 amino acids. The CDR3 DNA reads TGTGCCAGCAGCTTGCCAGGCCTTGCTACCTACAATGAGCAGTTCTTC. Amino acids: CASSLPGLATYNEQFF.

This chain links TRBV4-3 with TRBJ2-3, with 8 bases that match TRBD2. V dropped 0 bases and J dropped 6; count of bases not matched to a gene: 8. The CDR3 loop spans 16 amino acids. Germline lookup yields CDR1 LGHNA and CDR2 YSLEER. CDR3 amino acids: CASSQDFQGTRDTQYF. The CDR3 DNA follows: TGCGCCAGCAGCCAAGACTTCCAGGGGACTAGGGATACGCAGTATTTT.

The chain is built from TRBV4-3 and TRBJ2-5, with D possibly being TRBD1 (6 bases). The germline V gene has CDR1 LGHNA and CDR2 YSLEER. The CDR3 length is 15 residues. Trimming took off 3 bases at V and 9 bases at J, with 20 bases between the two ends. The CDR3 is CASSQIPQAKGAQYF. The CDR3 bases are TGCGCCAGCAGCCAGATACCGCAGGCCAAGGGGGCCCAGTACTTC.

The chain links TRBV18 to TRBJ2-5; the match to TRBD2 covers 10 bases. Germline assignment: CDR1 KGHSH and CDR2 LQKENI. The V gene end was trimmed by 6 bases and the J gene end by 5 bases; junction bases not matched to a gene: 9. This CDR3 has 15 residues. The CDR3 DNA reads TGTGCCAGCTCCACCAGTCTAGCGGGAGAGGAGACCCAGTACTTC. Its protein product is CASSTSLAGEETQYF. Based on the CDR3 plus reference TRBV18 and TRBJ2-5, the full variable domain is NAGVMQNPRHLVRRRGQEARLRCSPMKGHSHVYWYRQLPEEGLKFMVYLQKENIIDESGMPKERFSAEFPKEGPSILRIQQVVRGDSAAYFCASSTSLAGEETQYFGPGTRLLVL.